A single sample is the source of the 26 T cell receptor beta chains below, sequenced in a study of T-cell memory formation after mild COVID-19. TCRdb reprocessed the 5' RACE reads via MiXCR and lists one record per CDR3 protein. This sample has 400,000 to 550,000 distinct CDR3 sequences; 20% to 25% occur once, and the top ten carry around 13%. Sequenced: PBMCs or a T cell subset sorted from them (not recorded which). The receptors were sampled from an adult woman who had mild COVID-19 (a few samples of this study predate the infection). Cell type and time point are not known.

This rearrangement joins TRBV20-1 to TRBJ1-1; 7 bases match TRBD1. Germline CDR1 reads DFQATT; CDR2 reads SNEGSKA (reference sequence). The CDR3 covers 15 residues. The V segment lost 6 bases and the J segment 1 base; nucleotides outside the gene matches: 11. The CDR3 protein is CSAVKGARANTEAFF. The CDR3 nucleotides read TGCAGTGCCGTTAAGGGGGCGAGGGCGAACACTGAAGCTTTCTTT.

In its sample, this clonotype was seen a few times. The chain has TRBV25-1 and TRBJ2-5; D is undetermined. Germline V gene data show CDR1 as MGHDK and CDR2 as SYGVNS. CDR3 length: 15 residues. V lost 4 bases and J lost 5, with 17 bases in between. The CDR3 region has the DNA TGTGCCAGCAGTGTAACCGGCAGTAGCAGGGAGACCCAGTACTTC. Protein: CASSVTGSSRETQYF.

The V call is TRBV9, the J call TRBJ2-1; no reliable D call. Germline-derived CDR1 and CDR2 are SGDLS and YYNGEE. The CDR3 has 13 amino acids. V was clipped by 3 bases and J by 8 bases, with 12 bases between them. Here the CDR3 reads CASSAWGPDEQFF. CDR3 sequence (DNA): TGTGCCAGCAGCGCGTGGGGTCCTGATGAGCAGTTCTTC.

The chain employs TRBV9 and TRBJ2-1; 7 bases agree with TRBD2. V was clipped by 0 bases and J by 8 bases; unmatched bases: 11. Germline loops: CDR1 SGDLS, CDR2 YYNGEE. CDR3 length equals 16 residues. DNA for the CDR3: TGTGCCAGCAGCGTAGAAGAGACTAGCTTCAACGATGAGCAGTTCTTC. Residues: CASSVEETSFNDEQFF. Full variable domain (outside the CDR3, taken from reference TRBV9 and TRBJ2-1): DSGVTQTPKHLITATGQRVTLRCSPRSGDLSVYWYQQSLDQGLQFLIQYYNGEERAKGNILERFSAQQFPDLHSELNLSSLELGDSALYFCASSVEETSFNDEQFFGPGTRLTVL.

The V call is TRBV7-9, the J call TRBJ2-3; 9 bases map to TRBD2. The CDR3 runs 14 residues. Germline V gene sequence: CDR1 SEHNR, CDR2 FQNEAQ (reference sequence). V dropped 6 bases and J dropped 5; count of bases not matched to a gene: 6. The CDR3 nucleotides read TGTGCCAGCAGGGCGGGGGGGACGAAAGATACGCAGTATTTT. Amino acids: CASRAGGTKDTQYF.

The chain uses TRBV18 and TRBJ1-2; weak D call: TRBD1 (6 bases). This CDR3 has 14 residues. Trimming removed 2 bases from V and 8 bases from J, with 15 bases in between. CDR1 and CDR2 from the germline V gene are KGHSH and LQKENI. The CDR3 sequence is CASSPEQGVGGYTF. The CDR3 nucleotides read TGTGCCAGCTCACCAGAACAGGGAGTAGGGGGCTACACCTTC.

The chain recombines TRBV14 with TRBJ2-7, with D perhaps matching TRBD2 (6 bases). CDR3 length equals 13 residues. Germline V lookup: CDR1 SGHDN, CDR2 FVKESK. Trimming shortened V by 6 bases and J by 9 bases, and 18 bases separated the two germline ends. DNA of the CDR3: TGTGCCAGCAGTCCCCGGCGGGGAGGACGGCAGTACTTC. It translates to CASSPRRGGRQYF.

This clonotype was seen more than once but under ten times. This chain joins TRBV5-1 and TRBJ1-1; 10 nucleotides match TRBD1. Looked up from germline, CDR1 is SGHRS and CDR2 is YFSETQ. This CDR3 is 17 amino acids long. V lost 0 bases and J lost 0; bases outside the gene matches: 5. CDR3 DNA sequence: TGCGCCAGCAGCTTGGCCAGGACAGGGGGACTGAACACTGAAGCTTTCTTT. The encoded protein is CASSLARTGGLNTEAFF.

This clonotype occurred many times. CDR3 bases: TGTGCCAGCAGCCGACTGGGGAATGAGCAGTTCTTC. Protein sequence: CASSRLGNEQFF. The chain recombines TRBV6-6 with TRBJ2-1; D call uncertain. The CDR3 spans 12 residues. The germline V gene encodes CDR1 MNHNY and CDR2 SVGAGI (reference sequence). Trimming cost V 6 bases and J 7 bases, with 10 bases left between them.

This clonotype was seen a handful of times. The chain has TRBV24-1 and TRBJ2-7; a possible D gene is TRBD1 (6 bases). Germline V gene sequence: CDR1 KGHDR, CDR2 SFDVKD. The ends were cut back, 10 bases at V and 5 bases at J, with 14 bases in the middle. The CDR3 loop spans 12 amino acids. The CDR3, as DNA: TGTGCCACGTCAGGGGCGTCCCACGAGCAGTACTTC. Protein sequence: CATSGASHEQYF.

V and J are TRBV14 and TRBJ2-2, with 8 positions matching TRBD1. The CDR3 loop spans 17 amino acids. The ends lost 0 bases at V and 1 base at J; junction bases unmatched: 4. Germline CDR1 is SGHDN and CDR2 is FVKESK. The CDR3 DNA reads TGTGCCAGCAGCCAAGATTTGGGACAGGTGAACACCGGGGAGCTGTTTTTT. The encoded protein is CASSQDLGQVNTGELFF.

This clonotype was observed a handful of times. This chain links TRBV20-1 with TRBJ1-5, with D uncertain. This CDR3 region has 13 residues. Germline loops: CDR1 DFQATT, CDR2 SNEGSKA (reference sequence). Deletions cut 5 bases from V and 5 bases from J, with 13 bases between. CDR3 bases: TGCAGTGCTGCTCTCGATGGGGATCAGCCCCAGCATTTT. Protein product: CSAALDGDQPQHF.

The gene calls are TRBV5-1 and TRBJ1-1; 7 bases are a match to TRBD1. This CDR3 comprises 16 residues. The germline CDR1 and CDR2 sequences are SGHRS and YFSETQ. V lost 4 bases and J lost 0; bases outside the gene matches: 9. In DNA, the CDR3 is TGCGCCAGCAGCCTCCGGGACAGCCGATTGAACACTGAAGCTTTCTTT. It encodes CASSLRDSRLNTEAFF.

This clonotype showed up just a few times. The chain links TRBV5-1 to TRBJ1-3; D ambiguous. The CDR3 is 15 amino acids. V was pared by 1 base and J by 4 bases, with 12 bases between. The germline V gene encodes CDR1 SGHRS and CDR2 YFSETQ. CDR3 in amino acids: CASSLRLLGGNTIYF. CDR3 nucleotides: TGCGCCAGCAGCTTGAGACTCTTGGGAGGAAACACCATATATTTT.

The chain uses TRBV19 and TRBJ2-6; 8 nucleotides align to TRBD2. V lost 6 bases to trimming and J lost 3 bases; unmatched junction nucleotides: 4. CDR3 length: 15 amino acids. Germline V lookup: CDR1 LNHDA, CDR2 SQIVND (reference sequence). The CDR3: CASSLGGVGANVLTF. The CDR3 region has the DNA TGTGCCAGTAGCCTCGGGGGGGTTGGGGCCAACGTCCTGACTTTC.

V gene TRBV12-3 or TRBV12-4 combines with J gene TRBJ1-5, with 11 bases matching TRBD1. V shed 4 bases and J 3 bases; nucleotides not matched to a gene: 2. The CDR3 consists of 15 residues. The CDR3, as DNA: TGTGCCAGCAGTTCGGGACAGGGGGACAATCAGCCCCAGCATTTT. Translation: CASSSGQGDNQPQHF.

This chain joins TRBV9 and TRBJ2-3; the D gene is possibly TRBD2 (5 bases). The CDR3 covers 14 residues. Per germline, CDR1 SGDLS and CDR2 YYNGEE. V gave up 0 bases and J gave up 8 bases, with 13 bases separating them. CDR3 sequence: CASSVVDSWGTQYF. The CDR3 region has the DNA TGTGCCAGCAGCGTAGTGGACTCTTGGGGTACGCAGTATTTT.

This clonotype appeared a few times. The chain links TRBV20-1 to TRBJ1-3; the match to TRBD1 covers 7 bases. CDR1 and CDR2 (germline): DFQATT, SNEGSKA (reference sequence). With 0 bases clipped from V and 2 bases from J, the junction kept 4 bases outside the gene matches. The CDR3 length is 15 residues. CDR3 DNA: TGCAGTGCTAGAGATTGGGGGACAGCTGGAAACACCATATATTTT. Translated: CSARDWGTAGNTIYF.

The genes are TRBV18 and TRBJ1-2, with D maybe TRBD1 (5 bases). The germline CDR1 and CDR2 sequences are KGHSH and LQKENI. The germline V and J ends were trimmed by 5 bases and 4 bases, with 20 bases remaining between them. The CDR3 sequence is 16 residues long. The CDR3 protein is CASSAFGTEKTYGYTF. CDR3 in DNA: TGTGCCAGCTCAGCCTTCGGGACGGAAAAAACCTATGGCTACACCTTC.

The CDR3 DNA is TGCGCCAGCAGCTTGGCCCTAGCGGGAGGGACCTACGAGCAGTACTTC. It is translated as CASSLALAGGTYEQYF. This chain connects TRBV5-1 to TRBJ2-7, with 12 nucleotides matching TRBD2. Losses at the gene ends were 0 bases for V and 2 bases for J; bases not matched to a gene: 3. Germline CDR1 and CDR2: SGHRS and YFSETQ. This CDR3 has 16 residues.

This clonotype has a handful of counts. V gene TRBV5-1 combines with J gene TRBJ1-2; D remains ambiguous. CDR3 length equals 14 residues. The V gene's germline CDR1 is SGHRS and CDR2 YFSETQ. V was pared by 5 bases and J by 0 bases, with 11 bases between. The CDR3 DNA sequence: TGCGCCAGCAGTTACTCAGGAGCTAACTATGGCTACACCTTC. This gives the protein CASSYSGANYGYTF.

This clonotype was picked up a small number of times. This sequence joins TRBV20-1 and TRBJ2-3; D might be TRBD1 (6 bases). CDR3 length equals 12 residues. Germline CDR1 reads DFQATT; CDR2 reads SNEGSKA (reference sequence). The V and J ends lost 4 bases and 8 bases respectively, with 13 bases between them. The CDR3 coding sequence is TGCAGTGCTACTCAGGGGATGGGTACGCAGTATTTT. Translation: CSATQGMGTQYF.

This clonotype was counted a few times. V gene TRBV7-9 combines with J gene TRBJ2-1, with 8 bases matching TRBD1. CDR3 size: 15 residues. The J segment lost 2 bases and the V segment lost 5 bases, leaving 5 bases of the junction unmatched. Germline V gene lookup returns CDR1 SEHNR and CDR2 FQNEAQ (reference sequence). The CDR3 DNA follows: TGTGCCAGCAGCCCTCTGGGACAGGCCTACAATGAGCAGTTCTTC. The encoded protein is CASSPLGQAYNEQFF.

This clonotype came up a few times. The chain has TRBV29-1 and TRBJ2-3; D not certain. The CDR3 is 12 amino acids. V was cut by 2 bases and J by 5 bases, with 8 bases left in between. The germline V gene encodes CDR1 SQVTM and CDR2 ANQGSEA. For the CDR3, the DNA is TGCAGCGTTGAAAGGGAAGTAGATACGCAGTATTTT. As protein: CSVEREVDTQYF.

This CDR3 is CASSSQGTSGYEQYF. The CDR3 nucleotides read TGCGCCAGCAGCTCACAGGGGACTAGCGGCTACGAGCAGTACTTC. The V gene is TRBV5-1, the J gene TRBJ2-7; 11 bases line up with TRBD2. The CDR3 totals 15 residues. With 3 bases clipped from V and 3 bases from J, the junction kept 5 bases outside the gene matches. Germline CDR1 SGHRS, CDR2 YFSETQ. The full variable domain, with the rest looked up from reference TRBV5-1 and TRBJ2-7, is KAGVTQTPRYLIKTRGQQVTLSCSPISGHRSVSWYQQTPGQGLQFLFEYFSETQRNKGNFPGRFSGRQFSNSRSEMNVSTLELGDSALYLCASSSQGTSGYEQYFGPGTRLTVT.

This clonotype occurred a few times. The chain employs TRBV20-1 and TRBJ2-2; the match to TRBD2 covers 10 bases. This CDR3 is 13 amino acids long. The V gene end was trimmed by 7 bases and the J gene end by 7 bases; junction bases not matched to a gene: 6. The germline V gene encodes CDR1 DFQATT and CDR2 SNEGSKA (reference sequence). The CDR3 sequence is CSDSGGYGGELFF. The CDR3 coding sequence is TGCAGTGATAGCGGGGGGTACGGCGGGGAGCTGTTTTTT.